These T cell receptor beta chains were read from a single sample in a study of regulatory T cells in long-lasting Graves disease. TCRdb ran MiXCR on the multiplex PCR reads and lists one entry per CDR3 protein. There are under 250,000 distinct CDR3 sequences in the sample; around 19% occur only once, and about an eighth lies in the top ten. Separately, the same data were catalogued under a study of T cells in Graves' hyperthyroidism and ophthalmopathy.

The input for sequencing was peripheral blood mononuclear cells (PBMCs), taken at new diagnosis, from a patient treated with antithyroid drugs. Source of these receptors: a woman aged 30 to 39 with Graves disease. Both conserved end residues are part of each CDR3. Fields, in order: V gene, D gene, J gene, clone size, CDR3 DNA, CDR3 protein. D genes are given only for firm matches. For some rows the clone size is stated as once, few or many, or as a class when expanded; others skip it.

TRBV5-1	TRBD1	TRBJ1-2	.	TGCGCCAGCAGCTCCGACTCTTCAGGGGGTCTAGGCTACACCTTC	CASSSDSSGGLGYTF
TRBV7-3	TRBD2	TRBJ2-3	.	TGTGCCAGCAGCTTAACTCAGGCTAGCGGGAGCACAGATACGCAGTATTTT	CASSLTQASGSTDTQYF
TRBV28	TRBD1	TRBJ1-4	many	TGTGCCAGCAGTCTACAGGGGAGGGATGAAAAACTGTTTTTT	CASSLQGRDEKLFF
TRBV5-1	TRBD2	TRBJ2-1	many	TGTGCCAGCAGCTTGGGACTAGCGGGAGGGTACAATGAGCAGTTCTTC	CASSLGLAGGYNEQFF
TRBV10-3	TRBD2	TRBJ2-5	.	TGTGCCGAGCTTGGCGGGGGACTTCTAGAGACCCAGTACTTC	CAELGGGLLETQYF
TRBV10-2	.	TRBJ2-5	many	TGCGCCAGCATGGAGGGGGGGGAGACCCAGTACTTC	CASMEGGETQYF
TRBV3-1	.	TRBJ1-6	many	TGTGCCAGCAGAGGGCCCAATTCACCCCTCCACTTT	CASRGPNSPLHF
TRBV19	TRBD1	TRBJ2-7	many	TGTGCCAGTAGTATTGGGACAGGGTCGGACGAGCAGTACTTC	CASSIGTGSDEQYF
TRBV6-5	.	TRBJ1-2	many	TGTGCCAGCAGTTTTTCGGGACCGGCTAACTATGGCTACACCTTC	CASSFSGPANYGYTF
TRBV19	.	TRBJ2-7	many	TGTGCCAGTAGTCTGGCGGGACAGTCCTCCTACGAGCAGTACTTC	CASSLAGQSSYEQYF
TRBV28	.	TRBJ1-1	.	TGTGCCAGCACCAAACGCTACGAGGGGGTAACTGAAGCTTTCTTT	CASTKRYEGVTEAFF
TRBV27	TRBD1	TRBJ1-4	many	TGTGCCAGCAGTTCAGGGGGCGCCTTAACCGGTAATGAAAAACTGTTTTTT	CASSSGGALTGNEKLFF
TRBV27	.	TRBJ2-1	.	TGTGCCAGCAGTGGAGGGCTAGCCCCTAGGGATGAGCAGTTCTTC	CASSGGLAPRDEQFF
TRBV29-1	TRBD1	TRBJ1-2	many	TGCAGCGTTGTAGTAAGACAGGGTAACTATGGCTACACCTTC	CSVVVRQGNYGYTF
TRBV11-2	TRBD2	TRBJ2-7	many	TGTGCCAGCAGCTTAGCCGGGAGGGAGCAGTACTTC	CASSLAGREQYF
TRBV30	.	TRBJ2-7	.	TGTGCCTGGAGAAGGGGCGGTCGGGAGCAGTACTTC	CAWRRGGREQYF
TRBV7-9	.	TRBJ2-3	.	TGTGCCAGCCTACTACCTGGATCGGATACGCAGTATTTT	CASLLPGSDTQYF
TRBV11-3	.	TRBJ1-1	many	TGTGCCAGCAGTTTCCGGAGTGGCACTGAAGCTTTCTTT	CASSFRSGTEAFF
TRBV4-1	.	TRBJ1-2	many	TGCGCCAGCAGCCAAGATAGAGTGACCGCCCGCTTTAACTATGGCTACACCTTC	CASSQDRVTARFNYGYTF
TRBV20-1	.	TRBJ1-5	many	TGCAGTGCTACCGGGCATAGCAATCAGCCCCAGCATTTT	CSATGHSNQPQHF
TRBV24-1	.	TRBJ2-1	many	TGTGCCACCAGTGACCCAATTAAGGGCTCCTACAATGAGCAGTTCTTC	CATSDPIKGSYNEQFF
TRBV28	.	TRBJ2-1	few	TGTGCCAGCACCCCGCCGCTACGCTCCTACAATGAGCAGTTCTTC	CASTPPLRSYNEQFF
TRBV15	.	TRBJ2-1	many	TGTGCCACCAGCAGAGATACCCGGTCAAGCGTGGAGCAGTTCTTC	CATSRDTRSSVEQFF
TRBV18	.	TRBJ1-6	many	TGTGCCAGCTCACCTGGACTGTTGAATTCACCCCTCCACTTT	CASSPGLLNSPLHF
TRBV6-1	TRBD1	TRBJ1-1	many	TGTGCCAGCAGCTCCAGGACAGGGGGAGCGGACACTGAAGCTTTCTTT	CASSSRTGGADTEAFF
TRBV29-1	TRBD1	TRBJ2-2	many	TGCAGCGTACAGATCACAGGGGCCGGGGAGCTGTTTTTT	CSVQITGAGELFF